A selection of T cell receptor beta chains follows, all from one sample in a study of T cell repertoires in cytomegalovirus infection. Their cognate antigens are unknown. In TCRdb, the reads were re-called with MiXCR into one record per CDR3 protein. There are nearly 700,000 distinct CDR3 sequences in the sample; 30% to 35% occur only once, and about 20% lies in the top ten. The source material was cultured PBMCs, sampled from culture after CMV antigen stimulation. These TCRs come from a human donor in good health (CMV status not recorded). Some clones in this sample may be carry-over from other donors' samples. Both conserved end residues are part of each CDR3. The order of the fields is clone size, V gene, J gene, D gene, CDR3 protein, CDR3 DNA. A D gene is named only where the DNA matches it firmly. A clone size is listed for some rows: how often the clone was seen (once, few, many), or a class if it is expanded.

clone_size: many
v_call: TRBV7-2
j_call: TRBJ2-3
d_call: TRBD2
cdr3_aa: CASSLGTSGAADTQYF
cdr3_nt: TGTGCCAGCAGCTTAGGGACTAGCGGTGCCGCAGATACGCAGTATTTT

clone_size: few
v_call: TRBV6-5
j_call: TRBJ2-5
d_call: -
cdr3_aa: CASSYSRALRETQYF
cdr3_nt: TGTGCCAGCAGTTACTCCAGGGCGTTGCGGGAGACCCAGTACTTC

clone_size: -
v_call: TRBV7-9
j_call: TRBJ2-5
d_call: -
cdr3_aa: CASSKQGGQETQYF
cdr3_nt: TGTGCCAGCAGCAAACAGGGGGGGCAAGAGACCCAGTACTTC

clone_size: many
v_call: TRBV7-6
j_call: TRBJ2-3
d_call: -
cdr3_aa: CASSRLGADTQYF
cdr3_nt: TGTGCCAGCAGCCGCCTAGGAGCAGATACGCAGTATTTT

clone_size: few
v_call: TRBV12-3/TRBV12-4
j_call: TRBJ1-3
d_call: -
cdr3_aa: CASSGPPGNTIYF
cdr3_nt: TGTGCCAGCAGTGGACCCCCCGGAAACACCATATATTTT

clone_size: -
v_call: TRBV12-3/TRBV12-4
j_call: TRBJ1-5
d_call: -
cdr3_aa: CASSEQVGNQPQHF
cdr3_nt: TGTGCCAGCAGTGAGCAGGTTGGCAATCAGCCCCAGCATTTT

clone_size: -
v_call: TRBV19
j_call: TRBJ2-5
d_call: -
cdr3_aa: CASSRGSVQETQYF
cdr3_nt: TGTGCCAGTAGTAGGGGCAGCGTACAAGAGACCCAGTACTTC

clone_size: -
v_call: TRBV14
j_call: TRBJ2-7
d_call: -
cdr3_aa: CASSQAGNEQYF
cdr3_nt: TGTGCCAGCAGCCAAGCGGGTAACGAGCAGTACTTC

clone_size: few
v_call: TRBV7-2
j_call: TRBJ2-3
d_call: TRBD2
cdr3_aa: CASSFKGREVTDTQYF
cdr3_nt: TGTGCCAGCAGCTTTAAGGGTCGGGAGGTCACAGATACGCAGTATTTT

clone_size: few
v_call: TRBV15
j_call: TRBJ2-2
d_call: TRBD1
cdr3_aa: CATSRAVGQGNTGELFF
cdr3_nt: TGTGCCACCAGCAGAGCTGTTGGACAGGGGAACACCGGGGAGCTGTTTTTT

clone_size: -
v_call: TRBV19
j_call: TRBJ2-1
d_call: -
cdr3_aa: CASTPRSDNEQFF
cdr3_nt: TGTGCCAGTACCCCACGATCCGACAATGAGCAGTTCTTC

clone_size: few
v_call: TRBV10-3
j_call: TRBJ2-7
d_call: -
cdr3_aa: CAISVGAGSYEQYF
cdr3_nt: TGTGCCATCAGTGTGGGGGCAGGGTCCTACGAGCAGTACTTC

clone_size: -
v_call: TRBV6-1
j_call: TRBJ2-1
d_call: -
cdr3_aa: CASSPPGTRYYNEQFF
cdr3_nt: TGTGCCAGCAGCCCCCCAGGGACCAGATACTACAATGAGCAGTTCTTC

clone_size: -
v_call: TRBV10-1
j_call: TRBJ2-5
d_call: -
cdr3_aa: CASSRDRTGETQYF
cdr3_nt: TGCGCCAGCTCGCGGGATCGCACTGGAGAGACCCAGTACTTC

clone_size: few
v_call: TRBV5-6
j_call: TRBJ2-2
d_call: -
cdr3_aa: CASRTKPYTGELFF
cdr3_nt: TGTGCCAGCAGAACGAAGCCGTACACCGGGGAGCTGTTTTTT

clone_size: -
v_call: TRBV6-7
j_call: TRBJ1-1
d_call: -
cdr3_aa: CASPYDGENTEAFF
cdr3_nt: TGTGCCAGCCCTTATGATGGGGAGAACACTGAAGCTTTCTTT

clone_size: -
v_call: TRBV15
j_call: TRBJ2-1
d_call: -
cdr3_aa: CATSRDPGYEQFF
cdr3_nt: TGTGCCACCAGCAGAGATCCGGGTTACGAGCAGTTCTTC

clone_size: few
v_call: TRBV7-8
j_call: TRBJ1-6
d_call: TRBD1
cdr3_aa: CASSIWTGKSYNSPLHF
cdr3_nt: TGTGCCAGCAGCATCTGGACAGGGAAGTCCTATAATTCACCCCTCCACTTT

clone_size: -
v_call: TRBV19
j_call: TRBJ1-1
d_call: TRBD1
cdr3_aa: CASSYYRGRTEAFF
cdr3_nt: TGTGCCAGTAGTTATTACAGGGGGCGGACTGAAGCTTTCTTT

clone_size: -
v_call: TRBV20-1
j_call: TRBJ2-7
d_call: TRBD1
cdr3_aa: CSAATGDEQYF
cdr3_nt: TGCAGTGCTGCAACAGGGGACGAGCAGTACTTC

clone_size: few
v_call: TRBV27
j_call: TRBJ1-4
d_call: -
cdr3_aa: CASSFSRAVGNEKLFF
cdr3_nt: TGTGCCAGCAGTTTTTCCAGGGCCGTCGGTAATGAAAAACTGTTTTTT

clone_size: -
v_call: TRBV12-3/TRBV12-4
j_call: TRBJ2-7
d_call: TRBD1
cdr3_aa: CASSPTRDRGLYEQYF
cdr3_nt: TGTGCCAGCAGCCCCACCCGGGACAGGGGGCTGTACGAGCAGTACTTC

clone_size: -
v_call: TRBV7-2
j_call: TRBJ2-7
d_call: -
cdr3_aa: CASSLVRDGEQYF
cdr3_nt: TGTGCCAGCAGCTTAGTTAGGGACGGCGAGCAGTACTTC

clone_size: few
v_call: TRBV19
j_call: TRBJ2-1
d_call: -
cdr3_aa: CASSMSGQDEQFF
cdr3_nt: TGTGCCAGTAGTATGTCGGGGCAGGATGAGCAGTTCTTC

clone_size: -
v_call: TRBV6-2/TRBV6-3
j_call: TRBJ1-5
d_call: TRBD1
cdr3_aa: CASEKTGGGQPQHF
cdr3_nt: TGTGCCAGCGAAAAAACAGGGGGCGGTCAGCCCCAGCATTTT

clone_size: -
v_call: TRBV12-3/TRBV12-4
j_call: TRBJ2-3
d_call: TRBD2
cdr3_aa: CASSSAASGVPDTQYF
cdr3_nt: TGTGCCAGCAGTTCGGCGGCTAGCGGGGTACCAGATACGCAGTATTTT

clone_size: many
v_call: TRBV7-2
j_call: TRBJ2-7
d_call: TRBD1
cdr3_aa: CASSLAATGNEQYF
cdr3_nt: TGTGCCAGCAGCTTAGCGGCGACAGGGAACGAGCAGTACTTC

clone_size: few
v_call: TRBV2
j_call: TRBJ2-7
d_call: -
cdr3_aa: CASRQGPYEQYF
cdr3_nt: TGTGCCAGCAGACAGGGTCCCTACGAGCAGTACTTC

clone_size: -
v_call: TRBV30
j_call: TRBJ1-2
d_call: -
cdr3_aa: CAWSPRVEVYGYTF
cdr3_nt: TGTGCCTGGAGTCCACGGGTTGAAGTGTATGGCTACACCTTC

clone_size: few
v_call: TRBV12-3/TRBV12-4
j_call: TRBJ2-7
d_call: -
cdr3_aa: CASSSDSSYEQYF
cdr3_nt: TGTGCCAGCAGTTCGGACAGCTCCTACGAGCAGTACTTC

clone_size: -
v_call: TRBV20-1
j_call: TRBJ2-7
d_call: -
cdr3_aa: CSAPGLSSSYEQYF
cdr3_nt: TGCAGTGCTCCGGGACTGTCCTCTTCCTACGAGCAGTACTTC

clone_size: -
v_call: TRBV7-9
j_call: TRBJ2-7
d_call: -
cdr3_aa: CASSWQGPGGEQYF
cdr3_nt: TGTGCCAGCAGCTGGCAGGGGCCAGGTGGCGAGCAGTACTTC

clone_size: -
v_call: TRBV11-2
j_call: TRBJ2-2
d_call: TRBD1
cdr3_aa: CASSTGGMGTGELFF
cdr3_nt: TGTGCCAGCAGTACAGGGGGTATGGGCACCGGGGAGCTGTTTTTT

clone_size: -
v_call: TRBV7-9
j_call: TRBJ2-3
d_call: TRBD1
cdr3_aa: CASMGQGADTQYF
cdr3_nt: TGTGCCAGCATGGGACAGGGGGCAGATACGCAGTATTTT

clone_size: few
v_call: TRBV29-1
j_call: TRBJ1-1
d_call: -
cdr3_aa: CSVVSGMNTEAFF
cdr3_nt: TGCAGCGTTGTATCAGGCATGAACACTGAAGCTTTCTTT

clone_size: -
v_call: TRBV2
j_call: TRBJ2-3
d_call: TRBD1
cdr3_aa: CASRRSEQGAADTQYF
cdr3_nt: TGTGCCAGCAGACGTTCCGAACAGGGGGCGGCAGATACGCAGTATTTT

clone_size: -
v_call: TRBV10-1
j_call: TRBJ2-4
d_call: -
cdr3_aa: CASSAGTSKAKNIQYF
cdr3_nt: TGCGCCAGCAGTGCCGGGACCTCGAAAGCCAAAAACATTCAGTACTTC

clone_size: -
v_call: TRBV11-3
j_call: TRBJ2-1
d_call: -
cdr3_aa: CASSLGRDPSHEQFF
cdr3_nt: TGTGCCAGCAGCTTAGGGAGGGATCCTTCACATGAGCAGTTCTTC

clone_size: -
v_call: TRBV20-1
j_call: TRBJ2-7
d_call: -
cdr3_aa: CSARDITGLRYEQYF
cdr3_nt: TGCAGTGCTAGAGATATAACGGGACTGCGGTACGAGCAGTACTTC

clone_size: -
v_call: TRBV12-3/TRBV12-4
j_call: TRBJ2-7
d_call: TRBD2
cdr3_aa: CASSQLAATYEQYF
cdr3_nt: TGTGCCAGCAGCCAACTAGCGGCCACCTACGAGCAGTACTTC

clone_size: -
v_call: TRBV18
j_call: TRBJ1-1
d_call: -
cdr3_aa: CASSPPIENTEAFF
cdr3_nt: TGTGCCAGCTCACCACCGATTGAGAACACTGAAGCTTTCTTT

clone_size: -
v_call: TRBV11-2
j_call: TRBJ2-7
d_call: -
cdr3_aa: CASSRTLHEQYF
cdr3_nt: TGTGCCAGCAGCCGTACACTCCACGAGCAGTACTTC

clone_size: -
v_call: TRBV6-2/TRBV6-3
j_call: TRBJ2-7
d_call: TRBD1
cdr3_aa: CASRQTGTDYEQYF
cdr3_nt: TGTGCCAGCAGACAGACCGGGACAGACTACGAGCAGTACTTC

clone_size: few
v_call: TRBV7-6
j_call: TRBJ2-7
d_call: TRBD2
cdr3_aa: CASSLRGLAGSEQYF
cdr3_nt: TGTGCCAGCAGCTTGCGAGGGCTAGCGGGATCCGAGCAGTACTTC

clone_size: -
v_call: TRBV7-2
j_call: TRBJ2-1
d_call: TRBD2
cdr3_aa: CASSPRLAGGNEQFF
cdr3_nt: TGTGCCAGCAGCCCCAGACTAGCGGGGGGCAATGAGCAGTTCTTC

clone_size: -
v_call: TRBV20-1
j_call: TRBJ2-1
d_call: TRBD2
cdr3_aa: CSARDWREGQGEQFF
cdr3_nt: TGCAGTGCTAGAGATTGGCGGGAGGGCCAGGGAGAGCAGTTCTTC

clone_size: many
v_call: TRBV7-2
j_call: TRBJ1-5
d_call: -
cdr3_aa: CASRGNSNQPQHF
cdr3_nt: TGTGCCAGCAGGGGTAATAGCAATCAGCCCCAGCATTTT

clone_size: many
v_call: TRBV6-2/TRBV6-3
j_call: TRBJ1-1
d_call: -
cdr3_aa: CASSYSEGTEAFF
cdr3_nt: TGTGCCAGCAGTTACTCAGAGGGGACTGAAGCTTTCTTT

clone_size: few
v_call: TRBV7-2
j_call: TRBJ2-7
d_call: TRBD1
cdr3_aa: CASSPQRDRGLEQYF
cdr3_nt: TGTGCCAGCAGCCCCCAACGGGACAGGGGGCTTGAGCAGTACTTC

clone_size: -
v_call: TRBV12-3/TRBV12-4
j_call: TRBJ2-5
d_call: -
cdr3_aa: CASRLRTETQYF
cdr3_nt: TGTGCCAGCCGACTCCGGACGGAGACCCAGTACTTC

clone_size: -
v_call: TRBV5-6
j_call: TRBJ2-7
d_call: TRBD2
cdr3_aa: CASSSLAAFYEQYF
cdr3_nt: TGTGCCAGCAGCTCCCTAGCGGCATTCTACGAGCAGTACTTC